These T cell receptor beta chains were read from a single sample in a study of T cells in Graves' hyperthyroidism and ophthalmopathy. TCRdb redid the calling of the multiplex PCR reads with MiXCR, one entry per CDR3 protein. The sample carries some 760,000 distinct CDR3 sequences, less than 15% recorded once. Specimen: blood. The receptors shown here come from a woman younger than 30 with Graves' hyperthyroidism. The CDR3 runs from the conserved cysteine through the conserved F or W. Fields, in order: V gene, clone size, J gene, D gene, CDR3 DNA, CDR3 protein. The D gene is left open where the match is weak. For some rows the clone size is stated as once, few or many, or as a class when expanded; others skip it.

>TRBV6-5|few|TRBJ2-7|NA
TGTGCCAGCAGTTACTCGAGCTCGCGTTCCTACGAGCAGTACTTC
CASSYSSSRSYEQYF
>TRBV2|many|TRBJ2-7|NA
TGTGCCACAGAGGGGGGCCACTCCTACGAGCAGTACTTC
CATEGGHSYEQYF
>TRBV20-1|many|TRBJ2-2|NA
TGCAGTGCTAGCCCTGTGGAGTGGTCCGGGGAGCTGTTTTTT
CSASPVEWSGELFF
>TRBV20-1|few|TRBJ1-2|NA
TGCAGTGCTTTCCCGATTAGACAGACTACTAACTATGGCTACACCTTC
CSAFPIRQTTNYGYTF
>TRBV7-2|NA|TRBJ1-3|NA
TGTGCCAGCAGCTTGTGGACATCTGGAAACACCATATATTTT
CASSLWTSGNTIYF
>TRBV6-2/TRBV6-3|NA|TRBJ2-3|TRBD2
TGTACCAGCAGTTACTCGAGGCGGGAGATGTCAGATACGCAGTATTTT
CTSSYSRREMSDTQYF
>TRBV20-1|many|TRBJ2-3|TRBD1
TGCAGTGCCCAGGACAGGGTGACAGATACGCAGTATTTT
CSAQDRVTDTQYF
>TRBV28|NA|TRBJ2-2|NA
TGTGCCAGCAGGCGCGATACAGGGACCACCGGGGAGCTGTTTTTT
CASRRDTGTTGELFF
>TRBV18|NA|TRBJ2-2|NA
TGTGCCAGCTCACCACAGGGGATTGCGAACACCGGGGAGCTGTTTTTT
CASSPQGIANTGELFF
>TRBV18|many|TRBJ2-7|NA
TGTGCCAGCTCAACAGCGAAAGCCTACGAGCAGTACTTC
CASSTAKAYEQYF
>TRBV19|NA|TRBJ2-1|NA
TGTGCCAGTCGGTCGACGGCGCGGGGACAGTGGAGGGCTCGGGAGCAGTTCTTC
CASRSTARGQWRAREQFF
>TRBV14|few|TRBJ2-1|NA
TGTGCCAGCAGCCAAAGGGGCAGTCTGTTCTTC
CASSQRGSLFF
>TRBV27|many|TRBJ2-7|NA
TGTGCCAGCAGTTACGAGGGAGGATACGAGCAGTACTTC
CASSYEGGYEQYF
>TRBV7-9|many|TRBJ2-1|TRBD1
TGTGCCAGCGGCTGGGGGGACAGGGCCTACAATGAGCAGTTCTTC
CASGWGDRAYNEQFF
>TRBV29-1|few|TRBJ1-1|NA
TGCAGCGCCGACTTTCCGGGGACCGAAGCTTTCTTT
CSADFPGTEAFF
>TRBV7-2|many|TRBJ2-5|NA
TGTGCCAGCAGCCAAGACTTCGGGGGACTGCCGGCGGAGTACTTC
CASSQDFGGLPAEYF
>TRBV28|NA|TRBJ2-1|NA
TGTGCCAGCAGTAGGAGCGGAGGTTACAATGAGCAGTTCTTC
CASSRSGGYNEQFF
>TRBV20-1|many|TRBJ2-5|NA
TGCAGTGCTAGAGATTCCCCCCGGCGGCGGGGAGAGACCCAGTACTTC
CSARDSPRRRGETQYF
>TRBV11-1|many|TRBJ2-5|TRBD2
TGTGCCAGCAGCTCGATAAAAGTAACTAGCGGGAGATTATCAGAGACCCAGTACTTC
CASSSIKVTSGRLSETQYF
>TRBV20-1|many|TRBJ1-5|NA
TGCAGTGCTGGCGGCAGGGGTGGTCAGCCCCAGCATTTT
CSAGGRGGQPQHF
>TRBV19|few|TRBJ2-6|NA
TGTGCCAGTAGTATCGGGTCAGGGTGGACTGGGGCCAACGTCCTGACTTTC
CASSIGSGWTGANVLTF
>TRBV4-2|NA|TRBJ2-7|TRBD2
TGTGCCAGCAGCACAACTAGCGGGAGGTTAAATGAGCAGTACTTC
CASSTTSGRLNEQYF
>TRBV7-2|NA|TRBJ2-7|NA
TGTGCCAGCAGCATACGTGGGCCGGGGCAGGGTAGGTTC
CASSIRGPGQGRF
>TRBV6-5|few|TRBJ2-1|NA
TGTGCCAGCAGTTACCGGGGGTACCGGGCCTACAATGAGCAGTTCTTC
CASSYRGYRAYNEQFF
>TRBV19|NA|TRBJ1-1|NA
TGTGCCAGTAGTATAGATCTGAGACAGCGCGAAGCTTTCTTT
CASSIDLRQREAFF
>TRBV5-4|few|TRBJ2-5|NA
TGTGCCAGCAGCCAACCCAACCAAGAGACCCAGTACTTC
CASSQPNQETQYF
>TRBV2|NA|TRBJ1-1|NA
TGTGCCAGCAGTTACTTGGCCGGGGCCGAAGCTTTCTTT
CASSYLAGAEAFF
>TRBV20-1|many|TRBJ2-1|NA
TGCAGTGCTAGAGAAAGGGGGTGGCCCTACAATGAGCAGTTCTTC
CSARERGWPYNEQFF